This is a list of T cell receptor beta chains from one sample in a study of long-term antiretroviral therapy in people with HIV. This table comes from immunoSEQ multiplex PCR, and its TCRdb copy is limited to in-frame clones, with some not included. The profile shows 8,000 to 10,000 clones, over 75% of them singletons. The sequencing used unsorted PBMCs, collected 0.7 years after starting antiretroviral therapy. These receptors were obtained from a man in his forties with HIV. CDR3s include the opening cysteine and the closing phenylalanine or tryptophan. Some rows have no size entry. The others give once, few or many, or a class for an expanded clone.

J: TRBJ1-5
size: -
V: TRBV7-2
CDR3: CASSLIDNQPQHF

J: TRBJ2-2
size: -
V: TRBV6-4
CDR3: CASSERGGADTGELFF

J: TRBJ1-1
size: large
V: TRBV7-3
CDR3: CASSLTDRGASTEAFF

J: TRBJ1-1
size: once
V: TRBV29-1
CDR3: CSVEAGVGTEAFF

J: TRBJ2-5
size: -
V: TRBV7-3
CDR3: CASSIGTAQQETQYF

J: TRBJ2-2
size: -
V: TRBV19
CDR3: CASSIGSGQGTGELFF

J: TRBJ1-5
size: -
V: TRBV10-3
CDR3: CAISAGQGAGSNQPQHF

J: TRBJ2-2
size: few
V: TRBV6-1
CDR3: CASGVYTGELFF

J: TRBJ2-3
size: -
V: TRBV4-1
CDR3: CASSQVKLDSTDTQYF

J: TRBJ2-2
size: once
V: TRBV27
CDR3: CASSLQGTGELFF